This section outlines one T cell receptor (beta chain) sequence together with its context. Antigen unknown. One base away lies a much larger clone, so this may be a sequencing read error. Through Arm-PCR of CDR3 regions and iRepertoire HTBI primers, TCR beta libraries were built. TCRdb re-analysed the multiplex PCR reads in MiXCR, keeping a single row per CDR3 protein. The profile shows about 470,000 distinct CDR3 sequences, about 15% of them singletons. This sample was included in a study of regulatory T cells in long-lasting Graves disease. Study-level results: Lower TCR diversity was seen in persistent Graves' patients than in newly diagnosed ones. Persistent disease was associated with favored TRBV28 usage and with favored use of TRBJ1-2 and TRBJ2-5.

The sample's time point: newly diagnosed GD, antithyroid drugs for less than 3 months. Generation of the TCR library employed RNA extracted from PBMCs. Patient provenance is recorded as an endocrinology department in Xi'an, China. V trimming: 5 bases; J trimming: 9 bases; junction bases outside the gene matches: 23. This CDR3 is 18 amino acids long. This sample also appeared in a second study, on T cells in Graves' hyperthyroidism and ophthalmopathy.

The TCR originated in a woman aged 30 to 39 with Graves disease. The sequenced sample was peripheral blood mononuclear cells (PBMCs), obtained at new diagnosis, from a patient treated with antithyroid drugs. The V and J genes are TRBV12-3 or TRBV12-4 and TRBJ2-7; 9 nucleotides agree with TRBD1. The CDR3 region is CASSPSQSPGTGTHGQYF. CDR3 nucleotides: TGTGCCAGCAGTCCATCCCAGTCCCCGGGGACAGGGACCCACGGGCAGTACTTC.